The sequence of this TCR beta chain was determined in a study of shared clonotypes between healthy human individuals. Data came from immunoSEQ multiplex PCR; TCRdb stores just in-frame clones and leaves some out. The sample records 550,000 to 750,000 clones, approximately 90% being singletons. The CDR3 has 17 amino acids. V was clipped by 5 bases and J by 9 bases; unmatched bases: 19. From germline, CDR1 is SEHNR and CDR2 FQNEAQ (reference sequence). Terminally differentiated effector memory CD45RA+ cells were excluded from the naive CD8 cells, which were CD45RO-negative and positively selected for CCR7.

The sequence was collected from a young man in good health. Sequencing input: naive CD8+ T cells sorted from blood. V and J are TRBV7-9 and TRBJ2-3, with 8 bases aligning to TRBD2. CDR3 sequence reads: CASSTTIPGTSLGTQYF. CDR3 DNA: TGTGCCAGCAGCACCACTATCCCCGGGACTAGTCTGGGCACGCAGTATTTT.